This TCR beta chain was obtained from a study of T cell responses to AZD1222 COVID-19 vaccine. Study-level points and caveats: The sample set comprised mostly white British donors with more females, and clonal diversity was possibly underestimated.

The CDR3 length is 14 residues. The germline V and J ends were trimmed by 5 bases and 1 base, with 10 bases remaining between them. CDR1 is SGHRS, CDR2 YFSETQ, per germline. As to this clone: The antigen remains undetermined.

Clones were read by immunoSEQ multiplex PCR, and TCRdb kept only the in-frame ones, dropping some. The table includes 150,000 or so clones, around 89% detected once. J is TRBJ1-3 and V is TRBV5-1; D unresolved. This receptor was obtained from an adult in good health. The sequenced sample was peripheral blood, obtained on day 0 of AZD1222 vaccination. The CDR3 loop is CASRPSMSGNTIYF. The CDR3 nucleotides read TGCGCCAGCAGGCCCTCTATGTCTGGAAACACCATATATTTT.